What follows describes a single T cell receptor (beta chain). Antigen: not known. Positive CCR7 selection of CD45RO-negative cells yielded the naive CD8 cells, and terminally differentiated effector memory CD45RA+ cells were excluded. Nashville, Tennessee was home to all donors, each a Caucasian adult. The CDR3 is made up of 16 amino acids. Looked up from germline, CDR1 is LNHNV and CDR2 is YYDKDF (reference sequence). V shed 3 bases and J 1 base; nucleotides not matched to a gene: 9. Produced via immunoSEQ multiplex PCR; TCRdb's table is partial and in-frame only. The repertoire holds over 750,000 clones, with about 96% as singletons. The entry originates in a study of shared clonotypes between healthy human individuals. The study's findings and limits: Naive subsets typically showed greater estimated richness than memory subsets.

This clonotype originated in a man between 25 and 39 years old in good health. J is TRBJ2-7 and V is TRBV15, with 7 bases that match TRBD2. The sample was naive CD8+ T cells sorted from blood. The DNA of the CDR3 is TGTGCCACCAGCAGGGTCTTCGGGAGGAGTTCCTACGAGCAGTACTTC. Translation: CATSRVFGRSSYEQYF.